This TCR beta chain stems from a study of identical twins. Study results and limitations: Partly confounded zero-insertion analyses could result from invariant MAIT and iNKT cells. It was out-of-frame TCR alpha sharing in monozygotic twins that models underestimated. Out-of-frame alpha sequences that twins shared showed excess low generation probability.

This clonotype was seen a few times. As yet, its antigen is unknown. In TCRdb, the 5' RACE reads were re-called with MiXCR into one record per CDR3 protein. The table includes about 890,000 distinct CDR3 sequences, about 12% detected once. The V gene end was trimmed by 5 bases and the J gene end by 4 bases; junction bases not matched to a gene: 13. The CDR3 covers 17 residues. Looked up from germline, CDR1 is SGHVS and CDR2 is FQNEAQ. The sample also formed part of further work on yellow fever vaccine responses in identical twins.

The receptor was isolated from a young woman in good health. The V gene is TRBV7-8, the J gene TRBJ2-2; TRBD2 aligns across 7 bases. What was sequenced was PBMCs. The CDR3 here is CASSRDGAGSRTGELFF. The CDR3, as DNA: TGTGCCAGCAGCCGAGACGGAGCGGGAAGTCGCACCGGGGAGCTGTTTTTT. Variable domain in full (rest from reference TRBV7-8 and TRBJ2-2): GAGVSQSPRYKVAKRGQDVALRCDPISGHVSLFWYQQALGQGPEFLTYFQNEAQLDKSGLPSDRFFAERPEGSVSTLKIQRTQQEDSAVYLCASSRDGAGSRTGELFFGEGSRLTVL.